Many counts were recorded for the clone carrying this T cell receptor (beta chain). Its antigen is unidentified. One entry per CDR3 protein results from TCRdb running MiXCR on the reads. In the table there are approximately 100,000 distinct CDR3 sequences, under 55% of which are singletons. The entry originates in a study of T cell repertoires in cytomegalovirus infection. Background on the study: Public signatures in TCR beta pointed to CMV infection and matching HLA type.

The CDR3 runs to 17 residues. Germline values: CDR1 SGHTA, CDR2 FQGNSA. The V end lost 4 bases, the J end lost 0 bases, and 18 bases lay between the germline ends. The sample here was CD8+ T cells from cultured PBMCs, taken from culture after CMV antigen stimulation. The rearrangement joins TRBV7-2 to TRBJ1-2; D remains ambiguous. This receptor was obtained from a human donor in good health (CMV status not recorded). Some clones in this sample may be carry-over from other donors' samples. CDR3: CASSYFPGRLANYGYTF. The CDR3 DNA follows: TGTGCCAGCAGCTATTTTCCGGGCCGTTTAGCTAACTATGGCTACACCTTC.